This T cell receptor beta chain was sequenced during a study of shared clonotypes between healthy human individuals. General study results and limits: Relative to their counterparts shared across all four donors, non-shared clonotypes exhibited diminished generation probabilities. Only blood samples were collected, and tissue repertoires likely differ.

Only Caucasian adults living in Nashville, Tennessee served as donors. This clone was recorded only once. The antigen is unknown. Germline V gene sequence: CDR1 DFQATT, CDR2 SNEGSKA (reference sequence). There are 10 residues in the CDR3. With 0 bases removed from V and 8 bases from J, the gap between germline ends came to 1 base. Using immunoSEQ multiplex PCR, the repertoire was profiled, and TCRdb retains in-frame clones only, with some absent. The data contain 2,500,000 or so clones, around 94% of them singletons. The receptor's source is a man aged 18 to 29 in good health. The chain couples TRBV20-1 to TRBJ1-4, with D unresolved. Sequencing used naive CD4+ T cells sorted from blood. Noted subset: CD45RA+ positively selected. CDR3 sequence: CSAREEKLFF. The DNA of the CDR3 is TGCAGTGCTAGAGAGGAAAAACTGTTTTTT.